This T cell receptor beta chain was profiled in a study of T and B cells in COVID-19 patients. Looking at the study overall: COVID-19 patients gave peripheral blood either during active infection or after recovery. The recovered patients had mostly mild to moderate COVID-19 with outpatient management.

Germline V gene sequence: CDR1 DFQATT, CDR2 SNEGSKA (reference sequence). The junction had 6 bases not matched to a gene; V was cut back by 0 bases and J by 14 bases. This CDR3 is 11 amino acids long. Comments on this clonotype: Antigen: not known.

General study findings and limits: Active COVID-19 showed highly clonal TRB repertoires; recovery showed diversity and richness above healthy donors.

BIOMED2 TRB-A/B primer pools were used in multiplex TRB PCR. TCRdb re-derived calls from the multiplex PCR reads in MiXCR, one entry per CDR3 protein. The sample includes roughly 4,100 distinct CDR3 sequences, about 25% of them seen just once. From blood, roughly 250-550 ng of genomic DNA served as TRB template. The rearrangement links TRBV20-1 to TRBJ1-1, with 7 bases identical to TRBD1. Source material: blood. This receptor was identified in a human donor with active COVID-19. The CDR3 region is CSARDATGQFF. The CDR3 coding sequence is TGCAGTGCTAGAGACGCGACAGGGCAGTTCTTT.